The 32 T cell receptor beta chains in this list originate from one sample, sequenced in a study of T cells in Graves' hyperthyroidism and ophthalmopathy. Amplified TCR beta CDR3 regions came from RNA transcripts. HTBI primers drove first-round RT-PCR of the TCR CDR3. In TCRdb, the multiplex PCR reads were re-called with MiXCR into one record per CDR3 protein. The sample consists of approximately 270,000 distinct CDR3 sequences, more than 12% of them appearing once. Sequencing was performed on blood. The receptor set was obtained from a woman aged 40 to 50 with Graves' hyperthyroidism that later progressed to Graves' ophthalmopathy.

DNA of the CDR3: TGTGCCAGCAGTTATGGGCAAACTAGCACAGATACGCAGTATTTT. It translates to CASSYGQTSTDTQYF. The gene calls are TRBV6-5 and TRBJ2-3, with no clear D. V was shortened by 3 bases and J by 0 bases, with 10 bases between the two germline ends. Germline V gene data show CDR1 as MNHEY and CDR2 as SVGAGI. The CDR3 length is 15 residues.

V is TRBV20-1 and J is TRBJ1-1; D is perhaps TRBD1 (6 bases). Trimming took 6 bases from V and 1 from J, leaving 15 bases between them. The CDR3 consists of 14 residues. CDR1 and CDR2 (germline): DFQATT, SNEGSKA (reference sequence). The CDR3 DNA reads TGCAGTGCCCACCTGGGGGGACAGAACACTGAAGCTTTCTTT. Amino acid sequence: CSAHLGGQNTEAFF.

The chain employs TRBV18 and TRBJ2-6, with 10 bases lining up with TRBD1. CDR1 and CDR2 (germline): KGHSH, LQKENI. This CDR3 spans 18 amino acids. The trim removed 1 base at V and 1 base at J, leaving 4 bases unmatched. This CDR3 reads CASSPLAGQGSGANVLTF. The CDR3 DNA reads as TGTGCCAGCTCACCACTTGCGGGACAGGGGTCTGGGGCCAACGTCCTGACTTTC.

This clonotype was seen at least ten times. This chain uses TRBV28 with TRBJ2-2; 11 bases are a match to TRBD2. Per germline, CDR1 MDHEN and CDR2 SYDVKM. The CDR3 sequence is 15 residues long. J lost 5 bases, V lost 5 bases, and 4 bases had no gene match. CDR3 protein: CASSPGLAGTGELFF. CDR3 bases: TGTGCCAGCAGTCCAGGACTAGCGGGTACCGGGGAGCTGTTTTTT.

In its sample, this clonotype was seen many times. J is TRBJ2-2 and V is TRBV6-1, with 8 nucleotides matching TRBD1. Germline loops: CDR1 MNHNS, CDR2 SASEGT. V trimming: 4 bases; J trimming: 7 bases; junction bases outside the gene matches: 8. There are 15 residues in the CDR3. CDR3 sequence reads: CASSAGQGAIGELFF. The CDR3 nucleotides are TGTGCCAGCAGTGCTGGACAGGGAGCGATCGGGGAGCTGTTTTTT.

The chain has TRBV2 and TRBJ1-6, with a tentative D call TRBD1 (5 bases). Per the germline V gene, CDR1 is SNHLY and CDR2 is FYNNEI. This CDR3 is built from 14 residues. The ends were cut back, 4 bases at V and 9 bases at J, with 13 bases in the middle. The CDR3 is CASSGDSGSSPLHF. The CDR3 DNA follows: TGTGCCAGCAGTGGAGACAGTGGTAGTTCACCCCTCCACTTT.

This clonotype came up a few times. The V call is TRBV19, the J call TRBJ2-2; TRBD2 matches at 8 bases. The CDR3 is 16 residues long. Germline loops: CDR1 LNHDA, CDR2 SQIVND (reference sequence). The J segment lost 3 bases and the V segment lost 3 bases, leaving 6 bases of the junction unmatched. CDR3 sequence (DNA): TGTGCCAGTAGTATGGGCGAGCGGGAGCACACCGGGGAGCTGTTTTTT. Translation: CASSMGEREHTGELFF.

There are a few counts of this clonotype. The chain links TRBV9 to TRBJ1-4, with a weak D call TRBD1 (5 bases). The CDR3 extends over 12 amino acids. Between the trimmed V and J ends, which lost 3 bases and 8 bases, there was a span of 8 bases. Per the germline V gene, CDR1 is SGDLS and CDR2 is YYNGEE. Here the CDR3 reads CASSGQGEKLFF. DNA of the CDR3: TGTGCCAGCAGCGGCCAGGGCGAAAAACTGTTTTTT.

In its sample, this clonotype was seen a few times. V is TRBV5-8 and J is TRBJ2-7, with D maybe TRBD2 (5 bases). This CDR3 region has 15 residues. The V end lost 4 bases, the J end lost 0 bases, and 14 bases lay between the germline ends. Germline values: CDR1 SGHTS, CDR2 YDEGEE. CDR3 region: CASSELTGSSYEQYF. For the CDR3, the DNA is TGTGCCAGCAGCGAGCTGACTGGGAGCTCCTACGAGCAGTACTTC.

The chain carries TRBV2 and TRBJ2-1, with 12 bases matching TRBD2. Germline trimming cut 4 bases from V and 8 bases from J; bases unmatched to any gene: 12. The CDR3 extends over 17 amino acids. CDR1 SNHLY and CDR2 FYNNEI come from the germline V gene. In nucleotides, the CDR3 is TGTGCCAGCAGTGCACCTAGCGGGAGGGCCTCACAGGATGAGCAGTTCTTC. It translates to CASSAPSGRASQDEQFF.

The chain carries TRBV7-2 and TRBJ2-1; perhaps TRBD2 as D (5 bases). This CDR3 region has 13 residues. Germline CDR1 reads SGHTA; CDR2 reads FQGNSA. V dropped 0 bases and J dropped 13 bases, with 13 bases sitting between them. CDR3 bases: TGTGCCAGCAGCTTAGCGCACAGCGGCCTACAGTTCTTC. It codes for CASSLAHSGLQFF.

This clonotype was recorded at least ten times. The chain has TRBV6-1 and TRBJ1-1, with 8 bases that match TRBD1. Germline CDR1 is MNHNS and CDR2 is SASEGT. CDR3 size: 14 residues. Trimming cost V 6 bases and J 0 bases; bases outside gene matches: 3. The CDR3 here is CASRPQGVNTEAFF. The DNA of the CDR3 is TGTGCCAGCAGGCCACAGGGGGTGAACACTGAAGCTTTCTTT.

This clonotype was observed many times. V usage is TRBV10-3 and J usage is TRBJ1-1, with 7 bases aligning to TRBD1. The CDR3 runs to 14 residues. Germline values: CDR1 ENHRY, CDR2 SYGVKD. The trim removed 6 bases at V and 0 bases at J, leaving 4 bases unmatched. The CDR3 loop is CAIRRGQLNTEAFF. The CDR3 nucleotides are TGTGCCATCAGAAGGGGACAGTTGAACACTGAAGCTTTCTTT.

This clonotype was counted ten times or more. V is TRBV14 and J is TRBJ1-3; D possibly corresponds to TRBD1 (6 bases). This CDR3 has 16 amino acids. The V and J ends lost 5 bases and 1 base respectively, with 15 bases between them. Per germline, CDR1 SGHDN and CDR2 FVKESK. In nucleotides, the CDR3 is TGTGCCAGCAGCTCGCAGGGGCTTGGGTCTGGAAACACCATATATTTT. It specifies CASSSQGLGSGNTIYF.

This sequence joins TRBV7-2 and TRBJ1-3; maybe TRBD1 (5 bases). The CDR3 totals 17 residues. Germline V gene sequence: CDR1 SGHTA, CDR2 FQGNSA. Trimming took 2 bases from V and 3 from J, leaving 17 bases between them. The DNA of the CDR3 is TGTGCCAGCAGCTTAACCGCAGGGATTAGGCGTGGAAACACCATATATTTT. It specifies CASSLTAGIRRGNTIYF.

This clonotype came up a few times. The chain links TRBV19 to TRBJ2-5; 12 bases map to TRBD2. The junction had 9 bases not matched to a gene; V was cut back by 5 bases and J by 2 bases. The germline CDR1 and CDR2 sequences are LNHDA and SQIVND (reference sequence). The CDR3 has 17 amino acids. The CDR3 coding sequence is TGTGCCAGTAGTTCGTCGGGCGGACTAGCGGGGCAAGAGACCCAGTACTTC. Amino acid sequence: CASSSSGGLAGQETQYF.

This clonotype was seen a few times. The J gene is TRBJ1-3, the V gene TRBV19; 9 nucleotides match TRBD1. Germline loops: CDR1 LNHDA, CDR2 SQIVND (reference sequence). The CDR3 has 17 amino acids. The V segment lost 6 bases and the J segment 0 bases; nucleotides outside the gene matches: 9. The CDR3 here is CASRTPGTGSSGNTIYF. In DNA, the CDR3 is TGTGCCAGTAGAACCCCTGGGACAGGGAGCTCTGGAAACACCATATATTTT.

Many counts were recorded for this clonotype. This chain joins TRBV19 and TRBJ1-4; 7 bases map to TRBD1. The germline gives CDR1 LNHDA, CDR2 SQIVND (reference sequence). V was pared by 2 bases and J by 0 bases, with 6 bases of the junction left unmatched. This CDR3 has 17 residues. The CDR3 region is CASSITGTDATNEKLFF. The DNA of the CDR3 is TGTGCCAGTAGTATAACGGGGACAGATGCAACTAATGAAAAACTGTTTTTT.

As for this clonotype: A read error is likely, as this CDR3 ends without the conserved phenylalanine or tryptophan. The chain couples TRBV7-9 to TRBJ2-1; D call uncertain. This CDR3 is built from 14 residues. The ends were cut back, 1 base at V and 1 base at J, with 5 bases in the middle. Germline CDR1 reads SEHNR; CDR2 reads FQNEAQ (reference sequence). CDR3: CASSLGGSYNEQFL. The DNA of the CDR3 is TGTGCCAGCAGCTTAGGCGGATCCTACAATGAGCAGTTCCTC.

The rearrangement uses TRBV20-1 and TRBJ1-1; D remains ambiguous. CDR3 length equals 12 residues. Germline V gene lookup returns CDR1 DFQATT and CDR2 SNEGSKA (reference sequence). V was trimmed by 6 bases and J by 2 bases, leaving 10 bases between them. This CDR3 reads CSADLFNTEAFF. Written as DNA, the CDR3 is TGCAGTGCCGATCTTTTTAACACTGAAGCTTTCTTT.

This clonotype was detected ten times or more. This chain uses TRBV11-2 with TRBJ2-2; 7 bases line up with TRBD1. Trimming at V came to 5 bases and at J to 5 bases, leaving 11 bases not matched to a gene. The CDR3 has 16 residues. CDR1 and CDR2 from the germline V gene are SGHAT and FQNNGV. In nucleotides, the CDR3 is TGTGCCAGCAGCCGTAAAACAGGGGTAAAAACCGGGGAGCTGTTTTTT. Translated, it gives CASSRKTGVKTGELFF.

Ten or more counts support this clonotype. This sequence joins TRBV29-1 and TRBJ2-1; D is ambiguous. V lost 6 bases, J lost 9 bases, and 12 bases lay in between. Germline V gives CDR1 SQVTM, CDR2 ANQGSEA. The CDR3 consists of 11 residues. The CDR3 DNA reads TGCAGCGTCTGGACCGTTAGTGAGCAGTTCTTC. It is translated as CSVWTVSEQFF.

Points on this clonotype: This may be a read error, as it is one base from a much larger clone. The rearrangement uses TRBV20-1 and TRBJ1-5, with a tentative D call TRBD1 (6 bases). CDR1 is DFQATT, CDR2 SNEGSKA, per germline (reference sequence). CDR3 length: 13 residues. The CDR3 protein is CSAGGRGSQTQHF. Written as DNA, the CDR3 is TGCAGTGCCGGGGGCAGGGGCAGTCAGACCCAGCATTTT.

This clonotype was found many times. The chain combines TRBV5-6 with TRBJ1-2, with 7 bases matching TRBD1. CDR3 size: 15 residues. CDR1 is SGHDT and CDR2 is YYEEEE in the germline V gene. The trim removed 4 bases at V and 8 bases at J, leaving 14 bases unmatched. This CDR3 reads CASSATGDLFKGYTF. In DNA form, the CDR3 reads TGTGCCAGCAGCGCCACAGGGGACCTCTTTAAGGGCTACACCTTC.

The table lists this clonotype with a few counts. This chain links TRBV5-1 with TRBJ2-1; D uncertain. V was pared by 1 base and J by 4 bases, with 9 bases between. From germline, CDR1 is SGHRS and CDR2 YFSETQ. The length of the CDR3 is 14 residues. CDR3: CASSLNWDYNEQFF. CDR3 DNA: TGCGCCAGCAGCTTGAACTGGGATTACAATGAGCAGTTCTTC.

Here the CDR3 DNA reads TGCAGTGCTAATCTCAGAATCACAGATACGCAGTATTTT. Protein product: CSANLRITDTQYF. This chain links TRBV20-1 with TRBJ2-3, with D uncertain. The ends were cut back, 4 bases at V and 2 bases at J, with 10 bases in the middle. The CDR3 sequence is 13 residues long. Per germline, CDR1 DFQATT and CDR2 SNEGSKA (reference sequence).

This clonotype was counted many times. The CDR3 spells CSAREGATGGLHETQYF. The CDR3 DNA is TGCAGTGCTAGAGAGGGGGCGACAGGGGGCCTTCATGAGACCCAGTACTTC. V is TRBV20-1 and J is TRBJ2-5; 10 bases align to TRBD1. This CDR3 has 17 amino acids. Germline CDR1 is DFQATT and CDR2 is SNEGSKA (reference sequence). J was trimmed by 5 bases and V by 0 bases; bases with no gene match: 12.

This clonotype was seen many times. This rearrangement joins TRBV4-1 to TRBJ1-4, with no clear D. The CDR3 consists of 18 residues. Germline lookup yields CDR1 MGHRA and CDR2 YSYEKL. The germline V and J ends were trimmed by 0 bases and 5 bases, with 19 bases remaining between them. Here the CDR3 reads CASSQDSRRTATNEKLFF. The DNA for the CDR3 is TGCGCCAGCAGCCAAGATTCCCGGAGGACTGCTACGAATGAAAAACTGTTTTTT.

This clonotype has ten or more counts. The chain combines TRBV5-6 with TRBJ1-2; D remains ambiguous. CDR1 SGHDT and CDR2 YYEEEE come from the germline V gene. This CDR3 is 13 amino acids long. The V and J ends lost 2 bases and 7 bases respectively, with 12 bases between them. CDR3 bases: TGTGCCAGCAGCTTAGAAGGCAGTCGTGGCTACACCTTC. Its protein product is CASSLEGSRGYTF.

This clonotype has a count of ten or more. The chain is built from TRBV15 and TRBJ2-3; 8 nucleotides match TRBD2. Germline assignment: CDR1 LNHNV and CDR2 YYDKDF (reference sequence). This CDR3 spans 17 amino acids. With V trimmed by 0 bases and J by 1 base, 6 bases remained unmatched. CDR3 DNA: TGTGCCACCAGCAGAGATCGGGCGGGAGGTCGCACAGATACGCAGTATTTT. Its translation: CATSRDRAGGRTDTQYF.

At least ten counts were recorded for this clonotype. This chain uses TRBV5-1 with TRBJ2-7; D remains unclear. Trimming shortened V by 0 bases and J by 1 base, and 8 bases separated the two germline ends. CDR3 length equals 14 residues. CDR1 and CDR2 (germline): SGHRS, YFSETQ. The CDR3 region is CASSLVSDSYEQYF. The DNA for the CDR3 is TGCGCCAGCAGCTTGGTGTCAGATTCCTACGAGCAGTACTTC.

Worth noting for this clonotype: This may be a read error: a much more frequent sequence differs by one nucleotide. The chain recombines TRBV15 with TRBJ2-5; D is possibly TRBD1 (5 bases). The germline gives CDR1 LNHNV, CDR2 YYDKDF (reference sequence). The V gene lost 0 bases and the J gene lost 9 bases, with 20 bases spanning the gap. The CDR3 has 16 amino acids. The CDR3 nucleotides read TGTGCCACCAGCAGAGATTGGCAGGTCAATGAACAGGCCCAGTACTTC. Translation: CATSRDWQVNEQAQYF. Supplemented by reference TRBV15 and TRBJ2-5, the full variable domain reads DAMVIQNPRYQVTQFGKPVTLSCSQTLNHNVMYWYQQKSSQAPKLLFHYYDKDFNNEADTPDNFQSRRPNTSFCFLDIRSPGLGDTAMYLCATSRDWQVNEQAQYFGPGTRLLVL.